Reported below is one TCR beta chain. What it recognizes is unknown. The method, 5' RACE with UMI labels, was used to prepare the TRB cDNA libraries. For each CDR3 protein, TCRdb gives one entry from its re-call of the 5' RACE reads, without DNA. This repertoire includes about 86,000 distinct CDR3 sequences. CDR1 and CDR2 (germline): SQVTM, ANQGSEA. The CDR3 length is 13 residues. The data were obtained in a study of CXCR3-negative and CXCR3-positive naive CD8 T cells. General study findings and limits: Whereas both naive subsets had comparably high diversity, memory CD8+ cells had much lower diversity. CXCR3-positive naive cells carried more hydrophobic TRB CDR3s than CXCR3-negative naive cells did.

Triplicate sorts of some 300,000 cells per CD8+ subset. Cells that were CD45RO-CCR7+CD27+CD95- constituted naive CD8+ T cells. Source material: naive CXCR3+ CD8+ T cells from blood. Subset denoted: CD45RO-CCR7+CD27+CD95- naive CD8+ T cells expressing CXCR3 (TNR3+). This TCR came from a human donor in good health. Some clones in this sample may be carry-over from other donors' samples. J is TRBJ1-1 and V is TRBV29-1; TCRdb calls TRBD1, which cannot be checked without DNA. CDR3 protein: CSVDRGGVAEAFF.